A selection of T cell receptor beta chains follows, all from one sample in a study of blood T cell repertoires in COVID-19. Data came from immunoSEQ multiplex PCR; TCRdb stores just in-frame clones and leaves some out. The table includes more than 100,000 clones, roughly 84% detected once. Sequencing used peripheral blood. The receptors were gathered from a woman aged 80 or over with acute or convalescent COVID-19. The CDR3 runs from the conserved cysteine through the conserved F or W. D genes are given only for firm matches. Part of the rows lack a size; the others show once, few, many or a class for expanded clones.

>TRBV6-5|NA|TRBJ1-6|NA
TGTGCCAGCCACGGGGGGCCAGGGTACGGGATTTTCCACTTT
CASHGGPGYGIFHF
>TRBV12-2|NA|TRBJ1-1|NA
NA
CASRLEWARGTEAFF
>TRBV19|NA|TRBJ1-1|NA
TGTGCCAGTAGTAGGGCGGGGGAGGGGAACACTGAAGCTTTCTTT
CASSRAGEGNTEAFF
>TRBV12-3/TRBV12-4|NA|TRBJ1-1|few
TGTGCCAGCAGTTTTTTAGCGAACACTGAAGCTTTCTTT
CASSFLANTEAFF
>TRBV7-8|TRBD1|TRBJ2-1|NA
TGTGCCAGCAGCTTCCGGGACAGATACAATGAGCAGTTCTTC
CASSFRDRYNEQFF
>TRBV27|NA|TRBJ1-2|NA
TGTGCCAGCAGTCGGGCCCCAGGGGTGGATGGCTACACCTTC
CASSRAPGVDGYTF
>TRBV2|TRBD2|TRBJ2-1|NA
TGTGCCAGAGGGACTAGCGGGGGACTCTACAATGAGCAGTTCTTC
CARGTSGGLYNEQFF
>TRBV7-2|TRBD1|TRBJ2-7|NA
TGTGCCAGCAGCCGGGACAGGAAATACGAGCAGTACTTC
CASSRDRKYEQYF
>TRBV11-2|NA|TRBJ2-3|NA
TGTGCCAGCAGCCGACCGAGGCGCACAGATACGCAGTATTTT
CASSRPRRTDTQYF
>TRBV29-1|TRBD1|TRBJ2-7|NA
TGCAGCGTTGAAGATGCCTACGACAGGGCCTACAACGAGCAGTACTTC
CSVEDAYDRAYNEQYF
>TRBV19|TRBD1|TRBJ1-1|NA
TGTGCCAGTAGTATAGGAAGGGGGACAGGGATGGGGCCTGAAGCTTTCTTT
CASSIGRGTGMGPEAFF
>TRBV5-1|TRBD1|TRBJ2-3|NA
TGCGCCAGCAGCTTGGACAGGGGGGATACAGATACGCAGTATTTT
CASSLDRGDTDTQYF
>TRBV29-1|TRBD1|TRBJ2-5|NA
TGCAGCGTAGGGGACAGGGGGTTTGAGACCCAGTACTTC
CSVGDRGFETQYF
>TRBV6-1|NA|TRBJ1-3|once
TGTGCCAGCAGTGAACGACACCCTGACTCTGGAAACACCATATATTTT
CASSERHPDSGNTIYF
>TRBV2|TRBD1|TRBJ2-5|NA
TGTGCCAGCAGTCCTAGGGGACAGGGGTCCGGGACCCAGTACTTC
CASSPRGQGSGTQYF
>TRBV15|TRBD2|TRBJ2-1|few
TGTGCCACCAGCAGAGATTGGCGACAGAAGACTAGCGGGAGAGAAAATGAGCAGTTCTTC
CATSRDWRQKTSGRENEQFF
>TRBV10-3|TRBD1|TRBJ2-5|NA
TGTGCCATCAGTGAGTCGACAGGGCTCATCCAAGAGACCCAGTACTTC
CAISESTGLIQETQYF
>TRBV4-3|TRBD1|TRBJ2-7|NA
TGCGCCAGCAGCCAAGACACAGGGGGCTCCTACTACGAGCAGTACTTC
CASSQDTGGSYYEQYF
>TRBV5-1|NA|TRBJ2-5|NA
TGCGCCAGCAGCGCGGGAAGGGGAGGCGAGACCCAGTACTTC
CASSAGRGGETQYF
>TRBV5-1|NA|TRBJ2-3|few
TGCGCCAGCAGCTTGGGGCGCGGGGCAGCCCCCGATACGCAGTATTTT
CASSLGRGAAPDTQYF
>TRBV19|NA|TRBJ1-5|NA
TGTGCCAGTAGCTCAATGCGGGGGGGCTCGGCTAATCAGCCCCAGCATTTT
CASSSMRGGSANQPQHF
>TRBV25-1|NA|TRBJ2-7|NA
TGTGCCAGCAGTGAATATGGCCGCTACGAGCAGTACTTC
CASSEYGRYEQYF
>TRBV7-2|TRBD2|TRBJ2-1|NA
TGTGCCAGCAGCTTAGCGCGCACTAGCGGGGTCTCCTACAATGAGCAGTTCTTC
CASSLARTSGVSYNEQFF
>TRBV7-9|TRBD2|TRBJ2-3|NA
TGTGCCAGCAGCTGGACTAGCGGCACAGATACGCAGTATTTT
CASSWTSGTDTQYF
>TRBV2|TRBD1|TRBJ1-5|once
TGTGCCAGCACGGGACAGGGGGCCCGGCAGCCCCAGCATTTT
CASTGQGARQPQHF
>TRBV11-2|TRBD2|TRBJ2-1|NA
TGTGCCAGCAGCCCGTCCCGGGGGGGCCACAATGAGCAGTTCTTC
CASSPSRGGHNEQFF